The TCR beta chain under discussion was sequenced for a study of blood T cell repertoires in COVID-19. Looking at the study overall: From the United States, Italy and Spain came samples of acute and convalescent COVID-19. The analysed material was cDNA or gDNA that came from T cells, B-cell-depleted T cells, or PBMCs.

Authors' methods: The authors estimated nucleated cell counts from reference gene primer amplification. Clones were sequenced by immunoSEQ multiplex PCR, and TCRdb holds only the in-frame ones, with some missing. The D gene and trimming were derived from the DNA, and the V and J assignments and clone size from that table. Among roughly 240,000 clones listed, about 89% were seen once. CDR1 and CDR2 (germline): SGHRS, YFSETQ. J gave up 4 bases and V 2 bases, and 7 bases lay outside the gene matches. The CDR3 is 16 amino acids. The chain couples TRBV5-1 to TRBJ1-3, with 9 bases that match TRBD1. The origin of this receptor is an older woman who had recovered from COVID-19. The specimen was peripheral blood. The CDR3 protein is CASSFQTGGLGNTIYF. The CDR3, as DNA: TGCGCCAGCAGCTTTCAGACAGGGGGTCTCGGAAACACCATATATTTT.